The rows below give T cell receptor beta chains drawn from one sample of a study of regulatory T cells in long-lasting Graves disease. TCRdb itself ran the multiplex PCR reads through MiXCR, one entry per CDR3 protein. This sample has roughly 470,000 distinct CDR3 sequences; more than 20% occur once, and the top ten carry approximately 8%. The sample was peripheral blood mononuclear cells (PBMCs), taken when the disease was refractory, from a patient treated with antithyroid drugs. All receptors come from a female donor with Graves disease. Both conserved end residues are part of each CDR3. Each record gives: V gene, clone size, J gene, D gene, CDR3 protein, CDR3 DNA. D genes are given only for firm matches. The listing skips clone size in some rows; elsewhere it reads once, few, many or a size class.

>TRBV24-1|many|TRBJ2-7|TRBD2
CATSDSTSGYEQYF
TGTGCCACCAGTGATTCGACTAGCGGTTACGAGCAGTACTTC
>TRBV28|few|TRBJ2-5|TRBD2
CASSFSSGTQETQYF
TGTGCCAGCAGTTTTAGCAGCGGGACTCAAGAGACCCAGTACTTC
>TRBV18|NA|TRBJ1-2|NA
CASTSPEPEIYGYTF
TGTGCCAGCACATCGCCGGAACCTGAGATCTATGGCTACACCTTC
>TRBV10-3|many|TRBJ2-5|NA
CAISEVRQETQYF
TGTGCCATCAGTGAAGTCAGACAAGAGACCCAGTACTTC
>TRBV11-2|many|TRBJ1-1|NA
CASSSYRPEGAFF
TGTGCCAGCAGCTCCTATAGACCGGAGGGGGCTTTCTTT
>TRBV5-1|few|TRBJ2-5|NA
CASSLQPGVGVQETQYF
TGCGCCAGCAGCTTACAACCAGGGGTGGGGGTCCAAGAGACCCAGTACTTC
>TRBV3-1|NA|TRBJ2-5|NA
CTSSQVPRTTETQYF
TGTACCAGCAGCCAAGTTCCAAGGACCACAGAGACCCAGTACTTC
>TRBV3-1|NA|TRBJ2-2|TRBD2
CASSQAAGASDGELFF
TGTGCCAGCAGCCAGGCAGCGGGAGCGAGCGACGGGGAGCTGTTTTTT
>TRBV12-3/TRBV12-4|many|TRBJ2-7|TRBD1
CASSTGTGAYEQYF
TGTGCCAGCAGCACAGGGACAGGGGCCTACGAGCAGTACTTC
>TRBV20-1|NA|TRBJ2-3|TRBD2
CSARGSGTSGEADTQYF
TGCAGTGCTAGAGGCTCCGGGACTAGCGGGGAGGCAGATACGCAGTATTTT
>TRBV4-1|NA|TRBJ2-7|TRBD2
CASSQSPSGYEQYF
TGCGCCAGCAGCCAAAGCCCTAGCGGGTACGAGCAGTACTTC
>TRBV20-1|many|TRBJ2-5|NA
CSATDYALETQYF
TGCAGTGCTACAGACTACGCCTTGGAGACCCAGTACTTC
>TRBV30|NA|TRBJ2-7|NA
CAWARGQISYEQYF
TGTGCCTGGGCGAGGGGCCAAATCTCCTACGAGCAGTACTTC
>TRBV19|NA|TRBJ2-7|NA
CASNWRQAYKNYEQYF
TGTGCCAGTAACTGGCGTCAGGCGTACAAAAACTACGAGCAGTACTTC
>TRBV12-3/TRBV12-4|many|TRBJ2-1|TRBD2
CASSLFIGASGSRSGEQFF
TGTGCCAGCAGTTTATTTATAGGGGCGAGCGGGAGTCGGTCCGGGGAGCAGTTCTTC
>TRBV28|NA|TRBJ2-7|NA
CASSRSRLPTYEQYF
TGTGCCAGCAGTCGCTCGAGACTTCCTACCTACGAGCAGTACTTC
>TRBV5-6|few|TRBJ1-1|NA
CASSSSGGLPTEAFF
TGTGCCAGCAGCTCCAGTGGGGGGTTGCCCACTGAAGCTTTCTTT
>TRBV19|NA|TRBJ2-5|NA
CASTINQGREETQYF
TGTGCCAGTACTATAAATCAGGGGCGCGAAGAGACCCAGTACTTC
>TRBV5-4|NA|TRBJ1-4|NA
CASSFSGNEKLFF
TGTGCCAGCAGCTTCAGCGGGAATGAAAAACTGTTTTTT
>TRBV27|many|TRBJ1-2|NA
CASSSNALGNGYTF
TGTGCCAGCAGTTCAAATGCCCTGGGGAATGGCTACACCTTC
>TRBV11-2|many|TRBJ1-1|NA
CASSSLRGQNTEAFF
TGTGCCAGCAGCTCTCTGAGGGGCCAAAACACTGAAGCTTTCTTT
>TRBV6-1|many|TRBJ1-1|NA
CASSIPILRRQAREAFF
TGTGCCAGCAGTATCCCTATCCTTAGGCGACAGGCCCGAGAAGCTTTCTTT
>TRBV6-5|NA|TRBJ1-6|NA
CASSYSIGQSLRISPLHF
TGTGCCAGCAGTTACTCGATTGGGCAGTCCCTTCGTATCTCACCCCTCCACTTT
>TRBV30|few|TRBJ1-1|NA
CAWRTGTRSAFF
TGTGCCTGGAGAACCGGGACCCGGTCCGCTTTCTTT
>TRBV3-1|many|TRBJ1-1|NA
CASSQSKLLNTEAFF
TGTGCCAGCAGCCAAAGTAAGCTTCTGAACACTGAAGCTTTCTTT
>TRBV27|NA|TRBJ2-7|NA
CASRGFGGTYEQYF
TGTGCCAGCAGAGGCTTCGGCGGGACCTACGAGCAGTACTTC
>TRBV4-3|NA|TRBJ2-2|NA
CASSQGSVFGELFF
TGCGCCAGCAGCCAAGGATCGGTTTTCGGGGAGCTGTTTTTT
>TRBV29-1|NA|TRBJ2-5|TRBD2
CSVGALLAGETQYF
TGCAGCGTTGGTGCCCTACTAGCGGGAGAGACCCAGTACTTC
>TRBV7-9|NA|TRBJ2-2|NA
CASSFPTRAPKNTGELFF
TGTGCCAGCAGCTTCCCGACCAGGGCTCCGAAGAACACCGGGGAGCTGTTTTTT